The clone carrying this T cell receptor (beta chain) was detected once. Antigen unknown. Trimming shortened V by 3 bases and J by 3 bases, and 6 bases separated the two germline ends. The CDR3 covers 12 residues. Looked up from germline, CDR1 is MNHEY and CDR2 is SMNVEV (reference sequence). TCRdb's table, derived via immunoSEQ multiplex PCR, lists solely in-frame clones and lacks some. The table includes under 90,000 clones, 83% detected once. This specimen comes from a study of T cell responses to AZD1222 COVID-19 vaccine. Findings and caveats of the study: As reported, nearly half of all spike-specific TCRs target variant regions that are unmutated.

The chain links TRBV27 to TRBJ2-7; no firm D call. This receptor was identified in an adult who received the AZD1222 COVID-19 vaccine. Material: peripheral blood, obtained 28 days after the second AZD1222 dose. CDR3 sequence: CASSFAGYEQYF. CDR3 bases: TGTGCCAGCAGTTTCGCCGGCTACGAGCAGTACTTC.